One sample yielded the 3 T cell receptor beta chains listed below, sequenced in a study of T cells in localized non-small cell lung cancer. Method: immunoSEQ multiplex PCR; TCRdb's copy keeps in-frame clones and lacks some. This sample yields fewer than 35,000 clones, of which approximately 87% are seen a single time; under 4.5% belongs to the top ten. The sequences come from peripheral blood, collected before any cancer treatment. The source is a man between 40 and 69 years old with stage I lung adenocarcinoma.

This clone was found once. The rearrangement uses TRBV7-2 and TRBJ2-3; 10 bases fit TRBD2. The CDR3 covers 14 residues. Germline CDR1 and CDR2: SGHTA and FQGNSA. The CDR3 nucleotides are TGTGCGACCATAGCGGGGGGCCGCAAAGATACGCAGTATTTT. Translated, it gives CATIAGGRKDTQYF.

The chain employs TRBV19 and TRBJ1-1, with TRBD1 as a possible D gene (6 bases). V lost 2 bases to trimming and J lost 4 bases, with 20 bases between them. The germline CDR1 and CDR2 sequences are LNHDA and SQIVND (reference sequence). CDR3 length equals 17 residues. The CDR3 coding sequence is TGTGCCAGTAGTATAAAGACTACAGGGTGGTGGGTCACTGAAGCTTTCTTT. It codes for CASSIKTTGWWVTEAFF.

This chain's CDR3 is CASSGGTGENEQFF. CDR3 nucleotide sequence: TGCGCCAGCAGCGGCGGGACAGGGGAAAATGAGCAGTTCTTC. This chain links TRBV5-1 with TRBJ2-1, with TRBD1 matching 10 bases. In germline, CDR1 is SGHRS, CDR2 YFSETQ. The CDR3 spans 14 residues. Trimming cost V 4 bases and J 7 bases; bases outside gene matches: 5.